Listed below are T cell receptor beta chains from one sample, sequenced in a study of response to subunit inactivated influenza vaccine. TCRdb re-called the RT-PCR reads with MiXCR, one entry per CDR3 protein. Of about 650,000 distinct CDR3 sequences in the sample, around 15% were seen once. Here the sequenced sample was PBMCs from blood, taken less than 15 days before vaccination. The receptors here all came from a man in his forties or fifties who received an inactivated influenza vaccine. Both conserved end residues are part of each CDR3. The D gene is left open where the match is weak. Part of the rows lack a size; the others show once, few, many or a class for expanded clones.

J	size	V	D	DNA	CDR3
TRBJ1-3	few	TRBV12-3/TRBV12-4	.	TGTGCCAGCAGTTTAATGGTGGGAAACACCATATATTTT	CASSLMVGNTIYF
TRBJ2-4	many	TRBV18	.	TGTGCCAGCTCACCGAGGGGGATCAAAAACATTCAGTACTTC	CASSPRGIKNIQYF
TRBJ1-5	few	TRBV24-1	.	TGTGCCACCAGTGAGGGGAATCATCAGCCCCAGCATTTT	CATSEGNHQPQHF
TRBJ2-5	.	TRBV28	.	TGTGCCAGCAGTTTGACAGCCACCCAGTACTTC	CASSLTATQYF
TRBJ2-3	.	TRBV9	.	TGTGCCAGCAGCCCAACAGGGTTCGCAGATACGCAGTATTTT	CASSPTGFADTQYF
TRBJ2-2	.	TRBV12-5	TRBD1	TGTGCTAGTGGTTTCCTCCCGACAGGGAATTGGGACACCGGGGAGCTGTTTTTT	CASGFLPTGNWDTGELFF
TRBJ2-3	many	TRBV12-3/TRBV12-4	.	TGTGCCAGCAGTTTAAGACAGGAAGGAGATACGCAGTATTTT	CASSLRQEGDTQYF
TRBJ1-4	.	TRBV4-2	.	TGTGCCAGCAGCCAAGAGTTTGGGGATCATCTCTTT	CASSQEFGDHLF
TRBJ2-7	.	TRBV27	.	TGTGCCAGCAGTTTATCCCCAGTAAACTACGAGCAGTACTTC	CASSLSPVNYEQYF
TRBJ1-2	.	TRBV12-3/TRBV12-4	.	TGTGCCAGCAGGCCCGGACGGGACCATGGCTACACCTTC	CASRPGRDHGYTF
TRBJ1-1	.	TRBV12-3/TRBV12-4	.	TGTGCCAGCAGTTCCCTCCGCAGGCAGCCTGAAGCTTTCTTT	CASSSLRRQPEAFF
TRBJ1-4	.	TRBV6-1	.	TGTGCCAGCGTGCAGGAGCGACTCACTAATGAAAAACTGTTTTTT	CASVQERLTNEKLFF
TRBJ2-5	.	TRBV20-1	.	TGCAGTGCCCCCACGGGGGGCGGGGAGACCCAGTACTTC	CSAPTGGGETQYF
TRBJ1-5	many	TRBV12-3/TRBV12-4	.	TGTGCCAGCAGTTCCTCACGGGGCAATCAGCCCCAGCATTTT	CASSSSRGNQPQHF
TRBJ1-5	.	TRBV7-8	TRBD1	TGTGCCAGCAGCTTGAGCCGGGACAGTATTTACCAGCATTTT	CASSLSRDSIYQHF
TRBJ2-6	.	TRBV6-1	.	TGTGCCAGCAGGAGGGGCGGGGACTCTGGGGCCAACGTCCTGACTTTC	CASRRGGDSGANVLTF
TRBJ2-5	.	TRBV3-1	.	TGTGCCAGCAGCTCAATTAGCCTGAAAGAGACCCAGTACTTC	CASSSISLKETQYF
TRBJ2-6	.	TRBV3-1	.	TGTGGCAGCAGCCAAGATTGGAGCTCTGGGGCCAACGTCCTGACTTTC	CGSSQDWSSGANVLTF
TRBJ1-1	.	TRBV7-9	.	TGTGCCAGCAGCTTAGCCGGTCGTTTGTATTCCGCTGAAGCTTTCTTT	CASSLAGRLYSAEAFF
TRBJ2-5	few	TRBV7-2	TRBD2	TGTGCCAGCAGCTTACTGGCGGGAGCAGTCGGGACCCAGTACTTC	CASSLLAGAVGTQYF
TRBJ2-2	few	TRBV7-2	.	TGTGCCAGCAGCCCCTTTGCCCCAGGGGTCACCGGGGAGCTGTTTTTT	CASSPFAPGVTGELFF
TRBJ2-7	.	TRBV7-2	TRBD1	TGTGCCAGCAGCTCTCGGACAGGGGGCATCGCCGAGCAGTACTTC	CASSSRTGGIAEQYF
TRBJ2-1	many	TRBV7-3	.	TGTGCCAGCAGCTCCTTGGACGATTACAATGAGCAGTTCTTC	CASSSLDDYNEQFF
TRBJ2-5	few	TRBV7-7	TRBD2	TGTGCCAGCAGCTTAGAGGGACTAGCGGGAGGGCTGGAGACCCAGTACTTC	CASSLEGLAGGLETQYF
TRBJ2-3	few	TRBV12-3/TRBV12-4	TRBD2	TGTGCCAGCAGGCCAAGGGGACTAAGCACAGATACGCAGTATTTT	CASRPRGLSTDTQYF
TRBJ2-7	.	TRBV6-2/TRBV6-3	TRBD1	TGTGCCAGCAGTTTCGACAGGGGTGGCTACGAGCAGTACTTC	CASSFDRGGYEQYF
TRBJ1-1	few	TRBV30	.	TGTGCCTGGATTAGGGTTATGGATGAAGCTTTCTTT	CAWIRVMDEAFF
TRBJ2-1	many	TRBV20-1	.	TGCAGTGCTAATCTAGCTTCGCGCTCCTACAATGAGCAGTTCTTC	CSANLASRSYNEQFF
TRBJ1-1	few	TRBV7-8	.	TGTGCCAGCAGCTTAGGCCGGGGGGGGCAGTACACTGAAGCTTTCTTT	CASSLGRGGQYTEAFF
TRBJ1-1	few	TRBV7-2	.	TGTGCCAGCAGCCGCCTCAGGACAGCCAACACTGAAGCTTTCTTT	CASSRLRTANTEAFF
TRBJ2-1	few	TRBV5-1	.	TGCGCCAGCAGCCCGGGGACCGCTGGATTGGATGAGCAGTTCTTC	CASSPGTAGLDEQFF
TRBJ2-7	.	TRBV7-8	.	TGTGCCAGCAGCTTAGCCCCCTGGAGCGAGCAGTACTTC	CASSLAPWSEQYF
TRBJ1-1	few	TRBV11-1	TRBD1	TGTGCCAGCAGCTTACCAATCCGAACAGGGGGTCTGAACACTGAAGCTTTCTTT	CASSLPIRTGGLNTEAFF
TRBJ1-1	.	TRBV10-3	.	TGTGCCATCAGTGAGGGAGTTGGGGTGTTGAACACTGAAGCTTTCTTT	CAISEGVGVLNTEAFF
TRBJ1-1	.	TRBV9	.	TGTGCCAGCAGCGTAGGCCTACCTAATGAAGCTTTCTTT	CASSVGLPNEAFF
TRBJ2-3	few	TRBV12-3/TRBV12-4	TRBD1	TGTGCCAGCTCGACGGGGACAGGGGGGTCCGATACGCAGTATTTT	CASSTGTGGSDTQYF
TRBJ2-1	few	TRBV29-1	TRBD2	TGCAGCGTTGTTTTAGCGGGACATACAATAGGCAATGAGCAGTTCTTC	CSVVLAGHTIGNEQFF
TRBJ1-5	.	TRBV21-1	.	TGTGCCAGCAGCACCCCGAAGACAGCCTATCAGCCCCAGCATTTT	CASSTPKTAYQPQHF
TRBJ1-1	.	TRBV5-1	.	TGCGCCAGCAGCTTCGAGGGAGTGAACACTGAAGCTTTCTTT	CASSFEGVNTEAFF
TRBJ2-5	.	TRBV24-1	.	TGTGCCACCAGTGACGGAGTCCGGGAGACCCAGTACTTC	CATSDGVRETQYF
TRBJ2-7	.	TRBV5-1	.	TGCGCCAGCAGCTTGGCCCCGCCAGGGATAAGGAACTACGAGCAGTACTTC	CASSLAPPGIRNYEQYF
TRBJ2-3	few	TRBV5-4	.	TGTGCCAGCAGCTTATACGGGGGCACAGATACGCAGTATTTT	CASSLYGGTDTQYF
TRBJ1-2	.	TRBV28	.	TGTGCCAGCAGTTTGACGGACTTTAACTATGGCTACACCTTC	CASSLTDFNYGYTF
TRBJ2-7	.	TRBV2	.	TGTGCCAGCAGGGATGCAGGTTCTACCTACGAGCAGTACTTC	CASRDAGSTYEQYF
TRBJ2-7	many	TRBV29-1	TRBD2	TGCAGCGTTAGGACTAGCTTCGCCTACGAGCAGTACTTC	CSVRTSFAYEQYF
TRBJ2-2	many	TRBV2	.	TGTGCCAGCAGGAGGACAGAAACCGGGGAGCTGTTTTTT	CASRRTETGELFF
TRBJ1-4	.	TRBV12-3/TRBV12-4	.	TGTGCCAGCAGTTTAGGGGGCAGGATTGCCTTT	CASSLGGRIAF
TRBJ2-3	many	TRBV9	TRBD1	TGTGCCAGCAGCGGGACAGGGGGCACAGATACGCAGTATTTT	CASSGTGGTDTQYF
TRBJ2-1	few	TRBV4-3	.	TGCGCCAGCAGCCAGAACCGGGCCTACAATGAGCAGTTCTTC	CASSQNRAYNEQFF
TRBJ2-7	few	TRBV20-1	.	TGCAGTGCTAGAGATCAAACCGATACCTACGAGCAGTACTTC	CSARDQTDTYEQYF
TRBJ1-2	few	TRBV4-3	TRBD1	TGCGCCAGCAGCCAAGATCGTCAGGGGGTAGGCTATGGCTACACCTTC	CASSQDRQGVGYGYTF
TRBJ1-5	.	TRBV19	TRBD1	TGTGCCAGTAGTATGGACAGGGGTGGCAATCAGCCCCAGCATTTT	CASSMDRGGNQPQHF
TRBJ1-1	.	TRBV9	.	TGTGCCAGCAGCGTAGCTACCGGGGGGAACACTGAAGCTTTCTTT	CASSVATGGNTEAFF
TRBJ2-7	few	TRBV7-2	TRBD1	TGTGCCAGCAGCCGGGGACAGGATCCCTACGAGCAGTACTTC	CASSRGQDPYEQYF